The T cell receptor (beta chain) under discussion was sequenced for a study of blood T cell repertoires in COVID-19. Whole-study context: Acute and convalescent COVID-19 samples came from the United States, Italy and Spain. The cDNA or gDNA used as material had been derived from T cells, B-cell-depleted T cells, or PBMCs.

The CDR3 loop spans 13 amino acids. The V gene lost 3 bases and the J gene lost 6 bases, with 8 bases spanning the gap. As handled by the study authors: Reference gene primer amplification yielded estimated nucleated cell counts. Sequenced by immunoSEQ multiplex PCR; TCRdb stores in-frame clones only, minus some. V, J and clone size are those of that table, while D and trimming were read from the DNA. The profile shows some 95,000 clones, approximately 90% of them singletons. This clonotype was obtained from a human donor with active COVID-19. The donor label of this sample is uncertain. Sample: peripheral blood. The chain links TRBV12-3 or TRBV12-4 to TRBJ2-2; D unclear. CDR3 sequence reads: CASSLRFSGELFF. CDR3 nucleotide sequence: TGTGCCAGCAGTTTGAGGTTTTCCGGGGAGCTGTTTTTT.